These 28 T cell receptor beta chains share one sample of origin, sequenced in a study of cytomegalovirus exposure and HLA in healthy donors. 13 Jbeta primers and 60 Vbeta primers were used for the PCR. Profiling relied on immunoSEQ multiplex PCR, and the TCRdb table lists in-frame clones only, not all of them. Of 120,000 or so clones listed, about two thirds are singletons. What was sequenced was PBMCs. These receptors were obtained from a woman aged 40-49 years in good health and CMV-seropositive.

The chain uses TRBV9 and TRBJ1-1; D not certain. This CDR3 comprises 14 residues. Between the trimmed V and J ends, which lost 3 bases and 2 bases, there was a span of 11 bases. Germline CDR1 reads SGDLS; CDR2 reads YYNGEE. CDR3: CASSAHRANTEAFF. CDR3 DNA: TGTGCCAGCAGCGCGCACAGAGCAAACACTGAAGCTTTCTTT.

This clone occurred a few times. The V and J genes are TRBV2 and TRBJ2-1; tentatively, D is TRBD1 (6 bases). The V gene's germline CDR1 is SNHLY and CDR2 FYNNEI. V was shortened by 7 bases and J by 0 bases, with 13 bases between the two germline ends. This CDR3 region has 15 residues. The CDR3 reads CASMGAARSYNEQFF. Here the CDR3 DNA reads TGTGCCAGCATGGGGGCGGCTCGCTCCTACAATGAGCAGTTCTTC.

The V gene is TRBV6-1, the J gene TRBJ2-5; tentatively, D is TRBD2 (5 bases). The CDR3 sequence is 17 residues long. Trimming took 0 bases from V and 1 from J, leaving 15 bases between them. The V gene's germline CDR1 is MNHNS and CDR2 SASEGT. The CDR3 region has the DNA TGTGCCAGCAGTGAAGCAGCGGTGGCTAGCCCCCAAGAGACCCAGTACTTC. It is translated as CASSEAAVASPQETQYF.

This chain links TRBV4-1 with TRBJ1-1, with 7 bases fitting TRBD1. The ends lost 4 bases at V and 1 base at J; junction bases unmatched: 15. There are 18 residues in the CDR3. CDR1 MGHRA and CDR2 YSYEKL come from the germline V gene. The CDR3 DNA is TGCGCCAGCAGCCGAGATCTAAGTCGTTGGGACAGGAACACTGAAGCTTTCTTT. Protein: CASSRDLSRWDRNTEAFF.

There are a few counts of this clone. CDR3 region: CASSAQGTSTDTQYF. The CDR3 DNA reads as TGTGCCAGCAGTGCACAGGGTACTAGCACAGATACGCAGTATTTT. V is TRBV5-4 and J is TRBJ2-3, with D possibly being TRBD1 (6 bases). The CDR3 sequence is 15 residues long. CDR1 is SGHNT, CDR2 YYREEE, per germline (reference sequence). The V and J ends lost 5 bases and 0 bases respectively, with 13 bases between them.

The J gene is TRBJ1-1, the V gene TRBV14; D remains ambiguous. With 0 bases removed from V and 4 bases from J, the gap between germline ends came to 21 bases. The CDR3 totals 18 residues. Germline V gene data show CDR1 as SGHDN and CDR2 as FVKESK. This CDR3 reads CASSQDSHIIRVTTEAFF. The CDR3 DNA sequence: TGTGCCAGCAGCCAAGATAGTCATATAATTCGGGTAACCACTGAAGCTTTCTTT.

The V gene is TRBV27, the J gene TRBJ1-5; D is perhaps TRBD1 (6 bases). Trimming pared 3 bases from V and 6 bases from J, leaving 12 bases between. Germline V gene lookup returns CDR1 MNHEY and CDR2 SMNVEV (reference sequence). The CDR3 sequence is 14 residues long. CDR3 residues: CASSFRGSSQPQHF. As DNA, the CDR3 is TGTGCCAGCAGTTTCAGGGGTAGTAGTCAGCCCCAGCATTTT.

The chain couples TRBV6-1 to TRBJ1-5; no clear D. Germline V gene sequence: CDR1 MNHNS, CDR2 SASEGT. The CDR3 loop spans 12 amino acids. The V end lost 6 bases, the J end lost 9 bases, and 12 bases lay between the germline ends. CDR3 sequence: CASSGTNRPQHF. In nucleotides, the CDR3 is TGTGCCAGCAGCGGTACTAATAGGCCCCAGCATTTT.

Details on this clone: A far bigger clonotype differs at one base, so this is likely a read error. The CDR3 does not end in the conserved phenylalanine or tryptophan, so this is likely a read error. The V gene is TRBV4-3, the J gene TRBJ2-7; TRBD2 matches 10 bases. Losses at the gene ends were 2 bases for V and 1 base for J; bases not matched to a gene: 2. Germline V CDR1 and CDR2: LGHNA, YSLEER. This CDR3 spans 15 amino acids. For the CDR3, the DNA is TGCGCCAGCAGCCAATATAGCGGGGGGTCCTACGAGCAGTACCTC. The encoded protein is CASSQYSGGSYEQYL.

The genes are TRBV9 and TRBJ1-3; unclear D gene. Deletions cut 4 bases from V and 0 bases from J, with 11 bases between. Germline values: CDR1 SGDLS, CDR2 YYNGEE. The CDR3 runs 15 residues. The CDR3: CASSPGSYSGNTIYF. In DNA, the CDR3 is TGTGCCAGCAGCCCCGGGTCCTACTCTGGAAACACCATATATTTT.

The chain combines TRBV7-2 with TRBJ2-2; 9 bases align to TRBD1. The CDR3 is 16 amino acids. J lost 3 bases, V lost 4 bases, and 6 bases had no gene match. The germline V gene encodes CDR1 SGHTA and CDR2 FQGNSA. The CDR3 sequence is CASSSRTGAYTGELFF. The CDR3 DNA reads as TGTGCCAGCAGCTCGCGGACAGGGGCCTACACCGGGGAGCTGTTTTTT.

This chain joins TRBV18 and TRBJ2-5; D is unresolved. This CDR3 region has 12 residues. V was clipped by 3 bases and J by 3 bases, with 5 bases between them. Germline CDR1 KGHSH, CDR2 LQKENI. The CDR3 bases are TGTGCCAGCTCACCTAATGAAGAGACCCAGTACTTC. Translation gives CASSPNEETQYF.

The rearrangement joins TRBV7-2 to TRBJ1-2; D gene uncertain. CDR1 is SGHTA and CDR2 is FQGNSA in the germline V gene. There are 14 residues in the CDR3. The ends were cut back, 3 bases at V and 7 bases at J, with 15 bases in the middle. CDR3 bases: TGTGCCAGCAGCTTCAGGAAGCGGGCGGGTGGCTACACCTTC. Its protein product is CASSFRKRAGGYTF.

J is TRBJ1-1 and V is TRBV25-1; 9 nucleotides line up with TRBD1. Trimming took 7 bases from V and 6 from J; bases not matched to a gene: 6. The CDR3 loop spans 13 amino acids. Germline V gene lookup returns CDR1 MGHDK and CDR2 SYGVNS. CDR3 DNA sequence: TGTGCCAGCACCAAACAGGGGGCGGCTGAAGCTTTCTTT. Protein: CASTKQGAAEAFF.

V and J are TRBV9 and TRBJ1-3; D not certain. Deletions cut 4 bases from V and 0 bases from J, with 14 bases between. Germline V gene sequence: CDR1 SGDLS, CDR2 YYNGEE. The CDR3 extends over 16 amino acids. The CDR3 nucleotides are TGTGCCAGCAGCCTCCTCGGGAGTTTCTCTGGAAACACCATATATTTT. It encodes CASSLLGSFSGNTIYF.

The sample holds a few counts of this clone. The chain uses TRBV29-1 and TRBJ1-1, with D perhaps TRBD1 (6 bases). Per the germline V gene, CDR1 is SQVTM and CDR2 is ANQGSEA. With 3 bases removed from V and 1 base from J, the gap between germline ends came to 9 bases. The length of the CDR3 is 13 residues. The CDR3 reads CSVENRANTEAFF. The CDR3 region has the DNA TGCAGCGTTGAGAACAGGGCGAACACTGAAGCTTTCTTT.

The chain combines TRBV7-6 with TRBJ2-7; 8 bases fit TRBD1. The CDR3 sequence is 16 residues long. Germline CDR1 reads SGHVS; CDR2 reads FNYEAQ. With V trimmed by 1 base and J by 3 bases, 8 bases remained unmatched. CDR3 in amino acids: CASSLEGGQAFYEQYF. The CDR3 DNA follows: TGTGCCAGCAGCTTAGAGGGGGGACAGGCTTTCTACGAGCAGTACTTC.

The V gene is TRBV9, the J gene TRBJ2-7; 9 nucleotides match TRBD2. V shed 2 bases and J 5 bases; nucleotides not matched to a gene: 8. CDR3 length: 15 amino acids. Germline CDR1 SGDLS, CDR2 YYNGEE. CDR3 nucleotides: TGTGCCAGCAGCGTTATGGCGGGGGGGCCCCACGAGCAGTACTTC. Translation: CASSVMAGGPHEQYF.

V usage is TRBV6-6 and J usage is TRBJ1-2; TRBD1 aligns across 9 bases. This CDR3 is built from 15 residues. V shed 5 bases and J 7 bases; nucleotides not matched to a gene: 11. Germline assignment: CDR1 MNHNY and CDR2 SVGAGI (reference sequence). The CDR3 reads CASSPNEQGASGYTF. The CDR3 nucleotides are TGTGCCAGCAGTCCAAACGAACAGGGGGCGAGTGGCTACACCTTC.

CDR3: CASSSGGTPQETQYF. As DNA, the CDR3 is TGTGCCAGCAGCTCAGGTGGAACGCCCCAAGAGACCCAGTACTTC. The J gene is TRBJ2-5, the V gene TRBV7-6; D ambiguous. V lost 4 bases and J lost 1, with 13 bases in between. Per the germline V gene, CDR1 is SGHVS and CDR2 is FNYEAQ. This CDR3 is built from 15 residues.

The CDR3 here is CASSVLEGAYGYTF. For the CDR3, the DNA is TGTGCCAGCAGCGTATTAGAGGGCGCCTATGGCTACACCTTC. This rearrangement joins TRBV9 to TRBJ1-2; D not certain. Trimming took off 1 base at V and 4 bases at J, with 11 bases between the two ends. The germline gives CDR1 SGDLS, CDR2 YYNGEE. The CDR3 extends over 14 amino acids.

This clone was seen a handful of times. This chain uses TRBV6-5 with TRBJ1-5, with D possibly matching TRBD1 (5 bases). The CDR3 spans 15 residues. Per the germline V gene, CDR1 is MNHEY and CDR2 is SVGAGI. Trimming cost V 2 bases and J 5 bases, with 13 bases left between them. For the CDR3, the DNA is TGTGCCAGCAGTTACACCGGGACTGAGGATCAGCCCCAGCATTTT. It translates to CASSYTGTEDQPQHF.

The chain recombines TRBV9 with TRBJ1-1; 7 bases are shared with TRBD1. With 7 bases clipped from V and 5 bases from J, the junction kept 8 bases outside the gene matches. The CDR3 runs 13 residues. Germline V gene sequence: CDR1 SGDLS, CDR2 YYNGEE. CDR3 protein: CASATGVGTEAFF. The CDR3 DNA reads as TGTGCCAGCGCAACAGGGGTCGGGACTGAAGCTTTCTTT.

This clone turned up a few times. This chain uses TRBV2 with TRBJ1-1, with no clear D. Trimming left V 4 bases short and J 6 bases short, with 9 bases between. Germline V gene data show CDR1 as SNHLY and CDR2 as FYNNEI. The CDR3 is 12 amino acids. CDR3 sequence reads: CASSASGPEAFF. CDR3 DNA: TGTGCCAGCAGTGCTTCAGGTCCTGAAGCTTTCTTT.

This clone was seen a handful of times. This rearrangement joins TRBV2 to TRBJ1-1; TRBD1 aligns across 7 bases. V shed 4 bases and J 5 bases; nucleotides not matched to a gene: 16. The CDR3 loop spans 17 amino acids. The germline gives CDR1 SNHLY, CDR2 FYNNEI. The CDR3 DNA follows: TGTGCCAGCAGTGGGGGGCTAAGGGGGCGCGGGGGGACTGAAGCTTTCTTT. Encoded protein: CASSGGLRGRGGTEAFF.

The rearrangement links TRBV6-1 to TRBJ2-1, with D uncertain. This CDR3 contains 14 residues. CDR1 is MNHNS, CDR2 SASEGT, per germline. V was pared by 6 bases and J by 6 bases, with 15 bases between. The CDR3 DNA is TGTGCCAGCAGCCTATACTTACGAATCAATGAGCAGTTCTTC. This encodes CASSLYLRINEQFF.

The chain has TRBV2 and TRBJ1-1; 9 bases match TRBD1. Germline CDR1 reads SNHLY; CDR2 reads FYNNEI. Trimming at V came to 6 bases and at J to 4 bases, leaving 6 bases not matched to a gene. The CDR3 spans 14 residues. The CDR3 coding sequence is TGTGCCAGCAGCAGGACAGGGGCCGCCACTGAAGCTTTCTTT. Protein: CASSRTGAATEAFF.

V usage is TRBV28 and J usage is TRBJ2-1; TRBD2 agrees at 9 bases. The CDR3 covers 18 residues. With 6 bases clipped from V and 2 bases from J, the junction kept 14 bases outside the gene matches. CDR1 is MDHEN and CDR2 is SYDVKM in the germline V gene. DNA of the CDR3: TGTGCCAGCAGAACCGGGACTAGCCGGTATGGCACCTACAATGAGCAGTTCTTC. Translation: CASRTGTSRYGTYNEQFF.